These 31 T cell receptor beta chains were sequenced from one sample in a study of Ad26.COV2.S vaccination and SARS-CoV-2 variants. Clones were read by immunoSEQ multiplex PCR, and TCRdb kept only the in-frame ones, dropping some. This table holds about 460,000 clones, roughly nine tenths found once. Indicated treatment: 19 received Ad26.COV2.S at low or high dose, single or two shots; a few received placebo; per-sample allocation not given. Day 63 following the first vaccine or placebo injection was when the samples were taken. This sample comprised peripheral blood, obtained in a trial of Ad26.COV2.S vaccine versus placebo. The receptors here all came from a person between 18 and 65 years old who received the Ad26.COV2.S COVID-19 vaccine or a placebo.

The chain has TRBV18 and TRBJ1-1, with D possibly matching TRBD1 (5 bases). CDR1 KGHSH and CDR2 LQKENI come from the germline V gene. The V end was cut by 3 bases, the J end by 3 bases, with 14 bases between. This CDR3 is 15 amino acids long. The CDR3 DNA sequence: TGTGCCAGCTCACCTGCAGGGTTTAAGGACACTGAAGCTTTCTTT. Translated, it gives CASSPAGFKDTEAFF.

The V gene is TRBV7-2, the J gene TRBJ2-7; 10 bases are shared with TRBD1. This CDR3 region has 14 residues. The V gene's germline CDR1 is SGHTA and CDR2 FQGNSA. J gave up 4 bases and V 5 bases, and 5 bases lay outside the gene matches. The CDR3, as DNA: TGTGCCAGCAGCCCGGACAGGGGGAAGTACGAGCAGTACTTC. This gives the protein CASSPDRGKYEQYF.

The sample holds one count of this clone. V usage is TRBV3-1 (or the pseudogene TRBV3-2) and J usage is TRBJ1-4; the match to TRBD1 covers 7 bases. V was pared by 6 bases and J by 8 bases, with 12 bases of the junction left unmatched. Germline lookup yields CDR1 LGHDT and CDR2 YNNKEL (reference sequence). CDR3 length: 15 residues. DNA of the CDR3: TGTGCCAGCAGGAGCGGACAGGCCGGCGGGGAAAAACTGTTTTTT. Amino acid sequence: CASRSGQAGGEKLFF.

V gene TRBV7-8 combines with J gene TRBJ1-1; D may be TRBD1 (5 bases). Looked up from germline, CDR1 is SGHVS and CDR2 is FQNEAQ. With 5 bases removed from V and 5 bases from J, the gap between germline ends came to 18 bases. This CDR3 is 15 amino acids long. DNA of the CDR3: TGTGCCAGCAGCCTCCTAGGTGACAGCAAGACTGAAGCTTTCTTT. Its translation is CASSLLGDSKTEAFF.

The chain joins TRBV10-1 to TRBJ2-7, with D perhaps TRBD1 (5 bases). V lost 0 bases to trimming and J lost 0 bases, with 12 bases between them. The CDR3 runs to 16 residues. Germline CDR1 reads WNHNN; CDR2 reads SYGVQD (reference sequence). In DNA form, the CDR3 reads TGCGCCAGCAGTGAGTCAGGGGCGGCCAGCTCCTACGAGCAGTACTTC. As protein: CASSESGAASSYEQYF.

V and J are TRBV5-4 and TRBJ2-7, with 9 bases that match TRBD1. V shed 5 bases, J shed 6 bases, and the junction held 6 bases outside the gene matches. The CDR3 totals 13 residues. Germline V lookup: CDR1 SGHNT, CDR2 YYREEE (reference sequence). The DNA of the CDR3 is TGTGCCAGCAGGATGACAGGGGGTGGCGAGCAGTACTTC. It codes for CASRMTGGGEQYF.

This clone occurred a few times. This chain uses TRBV19 with TRBJ1-5; D call uncertain. CDR1 and CDR2 (germline): LNHDA, SQIVND (reference sequence). Trimming stripped 5 bases from V and 4 bases from J, with 12 bases between. The CDR3 spans 14 residues. The CDR3 DNA sequence: TGTGCCAGTAGTGATGGACGGGTAAATCAGCCCCAGCATTTT. This gives the protein CASSDGRVNQPQHF.

The V and J genes are TRBV27 and TRBJ2-7; 9 bases agree with TRBD2. The CDR3 totals 17 residues. CDR1 and CDR2 (germline): MNHEY, SMNVEV (reference sequence). The J segment lost 3 bases and the V segment lost 6 bases, leaving 15 bases of the junction unmatched. DNA of the CDR3: TGTGCCAGCAGCCGCGGGGGGGCCCGGCAGTCCTTCTACGAGCAGTACTTC. Residues: CASSRGGARQSFYEQYF.

The chain carries TRBV5-1 and TRBJ2-2, with 9 positions matching TRBD2. The germline V gene encodes CDR1 SGHRS and CDR2 YFSETQ. This CDR3 has 16 residues. With 0 bases clipped from V and 9 bases from J, the junction kept 9 bases outside the gene matches. In DNA, the CDR3 is TGCGCCAGCAGCTTGGTATTCGGGACTAGCTCTCGGGAGCTGTTTTTT. This translates into CASSLVFGTSSRELFF.

V gene TRBV18 combines with J gene TRBJ2-3; D gene ambiguous. Germline V gene sequence: CDR1 KGHSH, CDR2 LQKENI. The CDR3 runs to 14 residues. The V and J ends lost 0 bases and 0 bases respectively, with 4 bases between them. The CDR3 sequence: CASSPPVSTDTQYF. CDR3 in DNA: TGTGCCAGCTCACCACCAGTTAGCACAGATACGCAGTATTTT.

This clone was seen a handful of times. V is TRBV14 and J is TRBJ1-3, with a possible D match to TRBD1 (6 bases). Trimming took off 5 bases at V and 1 base at J, with 12 bases between the two ends. The germline gives CDR1 SGHDN, CDR2 FVKESK. There are 15 residues in the CDR3. The CDR3 sequence: CASSTQGTSGNTIYF. In DNA, the CDR3 is TGTGCCAGCAGCACGCAGGGGACGTCTGGAAACACCATATATTTT.

In regard to this clone: In the same sample, other DNA sequences code for this CDR3. This chain joins TRBV5-1 and TRBJ2-5; D unresolved. From germline, CDR1 is SGHRS and CDR2 YFSETQ. V was trimmed by 0 bases and J by 4 bases, leaving 4 bases between them. This CDR3 comprises 12 residues. CDR3: CASSLGSETQYF. CDR3 coding DNA: TGCGCCAGCAGCTTGGGATCAGAGACCCAGTACTTC. Filled out from reference TRBV5-1 and TRBJ2-5, the complete variable domain reads KAGVTQTPRYLIKTRGQQVTLSCSPISGHRSVSWYQQTPGQGLQFLFEYFSETQRNKGNFPGRFSGRQFSNSRSEMNVSTLELGDSALYLCASSLGSETQYFGPGTRLLVL.

The chain combines TRBV28 with TRBJ2-1; maybe TRBD2 (5 bases). The CDR3 covers 18 residues. The germline gives CDR1 MDHEN, CDR2 SYDVKM. Trimming took off 3 bases at V and 0 bases at J, with 18 bases between the two ends. The CDR3 region has the DNA TGTGCCAGCAGTTTCCATTTTAGCGAGGTAGGCTCCTACAATGAGCAGTTCTTC. Residues: CASSFHFSEVGSYNEQFF.

The chain has TRBV29-1 and TRBJ2-2, with 7 bases matching TRBD1. With V trimmed by 5 bases and J by 1 base, 1 base remained unmatched. The CDR3 length is 13 residues. Germline CDR1 reads SQVTM; CDR2 reads ANQGSEA. The CDR3 loop reads CSVRQGNTGELFF. CDR3 in DNA: TGCAGCGTTCGACAGGGGAACACCGGGGAGCTGTTTTTT.

This clone was seen only once. The gene calls are TRBV4-1 and TRBJ2-1; possibly TRBD2 for D (6 bases). Trimming stripped 10 bases from V and 10 bases from J, with 26 bases between. Germline assignment: CDR1 MGHRA and CDR2 YSYEKL. The CDR3 extends over 15 amino acids. The CDR3 is CATSREATSTREQFF. CDR3 nucleotide sequence: TGCGCCACTTCAAGGGAGGCTACGAGCACCCGGGAGCAGTTCTTC.

The chain couples TRBV24-1 to TRBJ1-2; TRBD1 agrees at 7 bases. The CDR3 spans 15 residues. CDR1 is KGHDR and CDR2 is SFDVKD in the germline V gene. V shed 2 bases and J 4 bases; nucleotides not matched to a gene: 6. CDR3: CATSDSPQGSYGYTF. CDR3 nucleotide sequence: TGTGCCACCAGTGATTCCCCACAGGGGAGCTATGGCTACACCTTC.

This clone appeared a single time. The rearrangement joins TRBV3-1 (or the pseudogene TRBV3-2) to TRBJ2-7; 8 bases are shared with TRBD2. V was clipped by 1 base and J by 3 bases; unmatched bases: 5. CDR1 and CDR2 from the germline V gene are LGHDT and YNNKEL (reference sequence). This CDR3 is 15 amino acids long. Here the CDR3 DNA reads TGTGCCAGCAGCCAAGTTTCCAGCGGGGGCTACGAGCAGTACTTC. As protein: CASSQVSSGGYEQYF.

This sequence joins TRBV19 and TRBJ1-5, with TRBD1 matching over 9 bases. The CDR3 runs 13 residues. Germline V gene data show CDR1 as LNHDA and CDR2 as SQIVND (reference sequence). The V segment lost 7 bases and the J segment 6 bases; nucleotides outside the gene matches: 4. The CDR3 is CASTGTGSQPQHF. In DNA, the CDR3 is TGTGCCAGTACGGGGACAGGGAGTCAGCCCCAGCATTTT. The variable domain in full, with the rest retrieved from reference TRBV19 and TRBJ1-5, is DGGITQSPKYLFRKEGQNVTLSCEQNLNHDAMYWYRQDPGQGLRLIYYSQIVNDFQKGDIAEGYSVSREKKESFPLTVTSAQKNPTAFYLCASTGTGSQPQHFGDGTRLSIL.

This clone was detected only once. The V call is TRBV2, the J call TRBJ2-1; 8 bases match TRBD1. The CDR3 is 15 amino acids. Trimming at V came to 6 bases and at J to 10 bases, leaving 14 bases not matched to a gene. Germline V gene sequence: CDR1 SNHLY, CDR2 FYNNEI. CDR3 coding DNA: TGTGCCAGCAGGAGAGCCGGGACAGGCCCTGGGGAGCAGTTCTTC. Translated: CASRRAGTGPGEQFF.

V usage is TRBV19 and J usage is TRBJ2-7; TRBD2 matches 9 bases. This CDR3 is 15 amino acids long. Trimming at V came to 5 bases and at J to 7 bases, leaving 12 bases not matched to a gene. Germline V gene sequence: CDR1 LNHDA, CDR2 SQIVND (reference sequence). The CDR3 DNA follows: TGTGCCAGTAGTCCTTATAGCGGGAGCACTGATGAGCAGTACTTC. Protein product: CASSPYSGSTDEQYF.

The chain's CDR3 is CASSLQGLATTEAFF. As DNA, the CDR3 is TGTGCCAGCAGCTTACAGGGTTTGGCAACCACTGAAGCTTTCTTT. The chain recombines TRBV7-2 with TRBJ1-1; tentative D call: TRBD1 (5 bases). The CDR3 covers 15 residues. Germline-derived CDR1 and CDR2 are SGHTA and FQGNSA. With 2 bases removed from V and 4 bases from J, the gap between germline ends came to 14 bases. Supplemented by reference TRBV7-2 and TRBJ1-1, the full variable domain reads GAGVSQSPSNKVTEKGKDVELRCDPISGHTALYWYRQSLGQGLEFLIYFQGNSAPDKSGLPSDRFSAERTGGSVSTLTIQRTQQEDSAVYLCASSLQGLATTEAFFGQGTRLTVV.

The chain links TRBV12-3 or TRBV12-4 to TRBJ1-4, with unresolved D. Trimming left V 3 bases short and J 7 bases short, with 6 bases between. This CDR3 has 12 amino acids. The DNA for the CDR3 is TGTGCCAGCAGTTTTGACGGTGAAAAACTGTTTTTT. Amino acids: CASSFDGEKLFF.

In DNA form, the CDR3 reads TGTGCCAGCAGTGTGCGGGACTCGGGGCCCCAGCATTTT. Protein: CASSVRDSGPQHF. V and J are TRBV2 and TRBJ1-5; weak D call: TRBD1 (5 bases). V lost 4 bases to trimming and J lost 9 bases, with 13 bases between them. Per the germline V gene, CDR1 is SNHLY and CDR2 is FYNNEI. The CDR3 contains 13 residues. The full variable domain, with the rest looked up from reference TRBV2 and TRBJ1-5, is EPEVTQTPSHQVTQMGQEVILRCVPISNHLYFYWYRQILGQKVEFLVSFYNNEISEKSEIFDDQFSVERPDGSNFTLKIRSTKLEDSAMYFCASSVRDSGPQHFGDGTRLSIL.

This clone was picked up a small number of times. This sequence joins TRBV9 and TRBJ1-1; possible D gene TRBD1, 6 bases. The length of the CDR3 is 13 residues. The germline CDR1 and CDR2 sequences are SGDLS and YYNGEE. Trimming took 3 bases from V and 7 from J, leaving 13 bases between them. The CDR3 coding sequence is TGTGCCAGCAGCGGAAGCACAGGGTTTGAAGCTTTCTTT. Translating gives CASSGSTGFEAFF.

This clone was seen a handful of times. This chain links TRBV5-1 with TRBJ1-5, with D unclear. Between the trimmed V and J ends, which lost 4 bases and 4 bases, there was a span of 9 bases. Germline loops: CDR1 SGHRS, CDR2 YFSETQ. The CDR3 length is 13 residues. The CDR3 sequence is CASSAGDNQPQHF. In nucleotides, the CDR3 is TGCGCCAGCAGCGCAGGAGATAATCAGCCCCAGCATTTT.

The CDR3 loop reads CASSFWGYEQYF. CDR3 nucleotides: TGTGCCAGCAGCTTTTGGGGCTACGAGCAGTACTTC. This sequence joins TRBV11-3 and TRBJ2-7; D remains unclear. V shed 3 bases and J shed 3 bases, with 6 bases lying between them. Germline CDR1 and CDR2: SGHNT and YENEEA. This CDR3 has 12 amino acids.

The CDR3 spells CASSVWGPYRTSGSNGELFF. CDR3 bases: TGCGCCAGCAGTGTGTGGGGTCCCTATCGGACTAGCGGGAGTAACGGGGAGCTGTTTTTT. The V gene is TRBV10-2, the J gene TRBJ2-2; TRBD2 agrees at 13 bases. Germline assignment: CDR1 WSHSY and CDR2 SAAADI. The CDR3 length is 20 residues. J was trimmed by 7 bases and V by 4 bases; bases with no gene match: 18.

This chain joins TRBV18 and TRBJ1-4, with D possibly being TRBD1 (6 bases). Germline lookup yields CDR1 KGHSH and CDR2 LQKENI. Trimming removed 6 bases from V and 3 bases from J, with 11 bases in between. This CDR3 spans 14 amino acids. The CDR3: CASSPQGSNEKLFF. Written as DNA, the CDR3 is TGTGCCAGCTCGCCGCAGGGGTCTAATGAAAAACTGTTTTTT.

The V and J genes are TRBV7-9 and TRBJ2-7, with a weak D call TRBD1 (5 bases). Trimming cost V 2 bases and J 4 bases, with 12 bases left between them. Looked up from germline, CDR1 is SEHNR and CDR2 is FQNEAQ (reference sequence). The length of the CDR3 is 14 residues. The chain's CDR3 is CASSLQQGGYEQYF. The DNA of the CDR3 is TGTGCCAGCAGCTTACAGCAGGGTGGGTACGAGCAGTACTTC.

V and J are TRBV5-1 and TRBJ2-1; 7 nucleotides align to TRBD2. Per the germline V gene, CDR1 is SGHRS and CDR2 is YFSETQ. The V and J ends lost 4 bases and 4 bases, in that order; junction bases with no gene match: 20. This CDR3 has 19 amino acids. Here the CDR3 reads CASSTPSRASGAFYNEQFF. In DNA form, the CDR3 reads TGCGCCAGCAGCACCCCCAGTAGGGCAAGCGGGGCTTTTTACAATGAGCAGTTCTTC. Looking up the rest from reference TRBV5-1 and TRBJ2-1 gives the full variable domain: KAGVTQTPRYLIKTRGQQVTLSCSPISGHRSVSWYQQTPGQGLQFLFEYFSETQRNKGNFPGRFSGRQFSNSRSEMNVSTLELGDSALYLCASSTPSRASGAFYNEQFFGPGTRLTVL.

The chain uses TRBV5-4 and TRBJ1-1, with TRBD1 matching 8 bases. Germline CDR1 and CDR2: SGHNT and YYREEE (reference sequence). This CDR3 is 15 amino acids long. V shed 3 bases and J 1 base; nucleotides not matched to a gene: 5. The CDR3 coding sequence is TGTGCCAGCAGCTCCAAGACAGGGGAGAACACTGAAGCTTTCTTT. This codes for CASSSKTGENTEAFF.